The next 26 T cell receptor beta chains were all read from a single sample in a study of blood T cell repertoires in COVID-19. The method was immunoSEQ multiplex PCR; TCRdb's version includes in-frame clones alone and lacks a portion of them. The sample holds more than 300,000 clones, 90% to 95% seen once. Sequenced input: peripheral blood. These TCRs come from a woman aged 18 to 35 who had recovered from COVID-19.

This clone was seen a handful of times. The chain is built from TRBV5-6 and TRBJ2-7, with D possibly matching TRBD2 (6 bases). Trimming pared 5 bases from V and 9 bases from J, leaving 15 bases between. Per the germline V gene, CDR1 is SGHDT and CDR2 is YYEEEE. There are 12 residues in the CDR3. CDR3 loop: CASRGGPTRQYV. Written as DNA, the CDR3 is TGTGCCAGCAGGGGGGGACCGACGCGGCAGTACGTC.

This chain joins TRBV18 and TRBJ2-3; TRBD2 is a possible D gene (6 bases). V lost 0 bases and J lost 3, with 13 bases in between. CDR1 is KGHSH, CDR2 LQKENI, per germline. The CDR3 sequence is 16 residues long. The CDR3 DNA sequence: TGTGCCAGCTCACCACCGGCTCCACGGGGGACAGATACGCAGTATTTT. As protein: CASSPPAPRGTDTQYF.

This chain connects TRBV5-1 to TRBJ2-7, with 9 bases fitting TRBD1. The CDR3 is 17 residues long. Losses at the gene ends were 4 bases for V and 2 bases for J; bases not matched to a gene: 13. Germline lookup yields CDR1 SGHRS and CDR2 YFSETQ. CDR3 sequence (DNA): TGCGCCAGCAGCCCGTCGTATCTCCGACAGGGGGCCTACGAGCAGTACGTC. Translation: CASSPSYLRQGAYEQYV.

The CDR3 DNA is TGTGCCACCAGTGATTTGTCCGGAGTGGCTAGGACCGGGGAGCTGTTTTTT. Encoded protein: CATSDLSGVARTGELFF. J is TRBJ2-2 and V is TRBV24-1; D gene uncertain. The CDR3 is 17 amino acids. V lost 0 bases, J lost 5 bases, and 15 bases lay in between. Germline CDR1 reads KGHDR; CDR2 reads SFDVKD.

V usage is TRBV7-9 and J usage is TRBJ1-1; maybe TRBD1 (6 bases). Germline V gene data show CDR1 as SEHNR and CDR2 as FQNEAQ (reference sequence). V was cut by 2 bases and J by 3 bases, with 13 bases left in between. The CDR3 totals 15 residues. CDR3 in amino acids: CASSLLQGVDTEAFF. CDR3 in DNA: TGTGCCAGCAGCTTACTACAGGGTGTAGACACTGAAGCTTTCTTT.

The CDR3 reads CASSQDSDSETQYF. The CDR3 DNA reads as TGCGCCAGCAGCCAAGACTCAGATTCAGAGACCCAGTACTTC. The chain combines TRBV4-3 with TRBJ2-5; D is unclear. The germline V and J ends were trimmed by 0 bases and 4 bases, with 9 bases remaining between them. Germline values: CDR1 LGHNA, CDR2 YSLEER. CDR3 size: 14 residues.

V gene TRBV4-3 combines with J gene TRBJ1-6, with 8 bases that match TRBD1. Germline V gene lookup returns CDR1 LGHNA and CDR2 YSLEER. J was trimmed by 9 bases and V by 4 bases; bases with no gene match: 8. This CDR3 is built from 15 residues. Written as DNA, the CDR3 is TGCGCCAGCAGCCCCTCGACAGGGGTTGCTTCACCCCTCCACTTT. Amino acid sequence: CASSPSTGVASPLHF.

The chain links TRBV25-1 to TRBJ1-6; TRBD1 aligns across 7 bases. CDR3 length: 14 residues. The germline V gene has CDR1 MGHDK and CDR2 SYGVNS. V lost 6 bases and J lost 7; bases outside the gene matches: 6. Here the CDR3 DNA reads TGTGCCAGCAGACCTAACAGGGGAAATTCACCCCTCCACTTT. The encoded protein is CASRPNRGNSPLHF. Together with reference TRBV25-1 and TRBJ1-6, the CDR3 gives the full variable domain: EADIYQTPRYLVIGTGKKITLECSQTMGHDKMYWYQQDPGMELHLIHYSYGVNSTEKGDLSSESTVSRIRTEHFPLTLESARPSHTSQYLCASRPNRGNSPLHFGNGTRLTVT.

The genes are TRBV10-3 and TRBJ1-2, with no clear D. The CDR3 extends over 14 amino acids. The V end lost 0 bases, the J end lost 5 bases, and 10 bases lay between the germline ends. The germline V gene has CDR1 ENHRY and CDR2 SYGVKD. The CDR3 region is CAISESAVRYGYTF. CDR3 nucleotide sequence: TGTGCCATCAGTGAGTCTGCGGTCCGATATGGCTACACCTTC.

The V and J genes are TRBV12-3 or TRBV12-4 and TRBJ1-1, with D unclear. The CDR3 length is 11 residues. Trimming stripped 3 bases from V and 5 bases from J, with 4 bases between. CDR3 coding DNA: TGTGCCAGCAGTTTTGAGACTGAAGCTTTCTTT. Translation gives CASSFETEAFF.

The count of this clone is one. The rearrangement joins TRBV5-5 to TRBJ2-7; D is undetermined. V was clipped by 2 bases and J by 1 base, with 7 bases between them. CDR1 is SGHKS, CDR2 YYEKEE, per germline (reference sequence). The CDR3 runs 13 residues. The CDR3 protein is CASSLAYSYEQYV. The CDR3 coding sequence is TGTGCCAGCAGCTTAGCATATTCCTACGAGCAGTACGTC.

This clone appeared many times. This rearrangement joins TRBV2 to TRBJ2-5; tentative D call: TRBD1 (5 bases). Germline V gives CDR1 SNHLY, CDR2 FYNNEI. Trimming removed 7 bases at V and 7 bases at J, with 19 bases between. The CDR3 sequence is 14 residues long. The DNA for the CDR3 is TGTGCCAGCAAACAGGCAGGGCCCTCCGGGACCCAGTACTTC. It is translated as CASKQAGPSGTQYF.

CDR3 sequence: CASRDIQGSLEQYV. The CDR3, as DNA: TGTGCCAGCAGAGACATCCAAGGGAGCCTCGAGCAGTACGTC. The J gene is TRBJ2-7, the V gene TRBV6-5, with TRBD2 as a possible D gene (5 bases). Trimming removed 6 bases at V and 6 bases at J, with 18 bases between. The length of the CDR3 is 14 residues. Germline V gives CDR1 MNHEY, CDR2 SVGAGI.

V gene TRBV4-1 combines with J gene TRBJ2-7; no clear D gene. The V end was cut by 2 bases, the J end by 3 bases, with 11 bases between. This CDR3 comprises 14 residues. Germline V gives CDR1 MGHRA, CDR2 YSYEKL. The CDR3 spells CASSQLVGDYEQYV. CDR3 DNA: TGCGCCAGCAGCCAACTTGTCGGAGACTACGAGCAGTACGTC.

V and J are TRBV5-1 and TRBJ2-5; D unresolved. V was cut by 2 bases and J by 3 bases, with 11 bases left in between. CDR3 length: 14 amino acids. In germline, CDR1 is SGHRS, CDR2 YFSETQ. The CDR3 region has the DNA TGCGCCAGCAGCTTTTTCGCGGAAAAAGAGACCCAGTACTTC. It is translated as CASSFFAEKETQYF. Full variable domain (remainder filled in from reference TRBV5-1 and TRBJ2-5): KAGVTQTPRYLIKTRGQQVTLSCSPISGHRSVSWYQQTPGQGLQFLFEYFSETQRNKGNFPGRFSGRQFSNSRSEMNVSTLELGDSALYLCASSFFAEKETQYFGPGTRLLVL.

The chain carries TRBV19 and TRBJ1-3; 9 nucleotides match TRBD1. The CDR3 has 16 residues. V shed 3 bases and J 0 bases; nucleotides not matched to a gene: 3. CDR1 and CDR2 from the germline V gene are LNHDA and SQIVND (reference sequence). DNA for the CDR3: TGTGCCAGTAGTATTACAGGGGGCTCCTCTGGAAACACCATATATTTT. Encoded protein: CASSITGGSSGNTIYF.

The genes are TRBV11-3 and TRBJ1-1, with D perhaps matching TRBD1 (6 bases). V was pared by 5 bases and J by 6 bases, with 16 bases between. Germline V gene lookup returns CDR1 SGHNT and CDR2 YENEEA. This CDR3 has 14 amino acids. CDR3 protein: CASSVDRLRAEAFF. In nucleotides, the CDR3 is TGTGCCAGCAGCGTGGACAGACTTCGGGCTGAAGCTTTCTTT.

The CDR3 DNA is TGTGCCAGCACTAAATTCGACAGGGCTGAAGCTTTCTTT. Translated, it gives CASTKFDRAEAFF. The chain carries TRBV28 and TRBJ1-1, with 7 bases that match TRBD1. V trimming: 7 bases; J trimming: 6 bases; junction bases outside the gene matches: 8. Germline assignment: CDR1 MDHEN and CDR2 SYDVKM. The CDR3 loop spans 13 amino acids.

The chain recombines TRBV19 with TRBJ2-1; tentatively, D is TRBD1 (6 bases). V was clipped by 6 bases and J by 2 bases, with 14 bases between them. The CDR3 length is 15 residues. From germline, CDR1 is LNHDA and CDR2 SQIVND (reference sequence). CDR3 sequence (DNA): TGTGCCAGTAGAAACAGGGTAGGGACCTACAATGAGCAGTTCTTC. Translation: CASRNRVGTYNEQFF. The full variable domain, rest sourced from reference TRBV19 and TRBJ2-1, is DGGITQSPKYLFRKEGQNVTLSCEQNLNHDAMYWYRQDPGQGLRLIYYSQIVNDFQKGDIAEGYSVSREKKESFPLTVTSAQKNPTAFYLCASRNRVGTYNEQFFGPGTRLTVL.

This chain links TRBV6-6 with TRBJ1-5, with D tentatively TRBD1 (5 bases). Germline CDR1 MNHNY, CDR2 SVGAGI (reference sequence). V dropped 6 bases and J dropped 7 bases, with 10 bases sitting between them. The CDR3 is 12 residues long. DNA of the CDR3: TGTGCCAGCAGAATCAGACAGCAGCCCCAGCATTTT. This gives the protein CASRIRQQPQHF.

This clone was counted a single time. The chain is built from TRBV2 and TRBJ2-4; 8 nucleotides align to TRBD1. V shed 3 bases and J 9 bases; nucleotides not matched to a gene: 7. The CDR3 runs to 14 residues. In germline, CDR1 is SNHLY, CDR2 FYNNEI. CDR3 nucleotides: TGTGCCAGCAGTGAGTGGGCGGGACAGGCCATTCAGTACTTC. Translating gives CASSEWAGQAIQYF.

J is TRBJ2-2 and V is TRBV10-3; possibly TRBD1 for D (5 bases). CDR1 is ENHRY and CDR2 is SYGVKD in the germline V gene. With 4 bases removed from V and 4 bases from J, the gap between germline ends came to 19 bases. This CDR3 has 17 amino acids. CDR3 nucleotide sequence: TGTGCCATCAGTGGTCGGACATCAGCAGTGGGCACCGGGGAGCTGTTTTTT. As protein: CAISGRTSAVGTGELFF.

V usage is TRBV6-2 or TRBV6-3 and J usage is TRBJ1-5, with D perhaps matching TRBD1 (6 bases). Germline V gene data show CDR1 as MNHEY and CDR2 as SVGEGT. The CDR3 is 15 residues long. Deletions cut 6 bases from V and 3 bases from J, with 15 bases between. CDR3 region: CASSLYRVDNQPQHF. DNA for the CDR3: TGTGCCAGCAGCCTTTACAGGGTAGACAATCAGCCCCAGCATTTT.

This clone came up once. The chain couples TRBV3-1 (or the pseudogene TRBV3-2) to TRBJ2-2; TRBD2 aligns across 9 bases. With V trimmed by 0 bases and J by 5 bases, 4 bases remained unmatched. The CDR3 covers 16 residues. Germline CDR1 LGHDT, CDR2 YNNKEL (reference sequence). The CDR3 loop is CASSQEGLALTGELFF. CDR3 DNA sequence: TGTGCCAGCAGCCAAGAGGGACTAGCATTGACCGGGGAGCTGTTTTTT.

About this clone: The junction departs from germline at one end; a sequencing error may be responsible. This chain joins TRBV24-1 and TRBJ1-1, with TRBD1 identical over 9 bases. The germline CDR1 and CDR2 sequences are KGHDR and SFDVKD. The CDR3 spans 15 residues. DNA for the CDR3: TGTGCCACCAGTCACGGGACAGGGCGGAACATTGAAGCTTTCTTT. Encoded protein: CATSHGTGRNIEAFF.

This chain uses TRBV19 with TRBJ2-1; D possibly corresponds to TRBD1 (6 bases). This CDR3 is 19 amino acids long. The germline CDR1 and CDR2 sequences are LNHDA and SQIVND (reference sequence). V lost 6 bases, J lost 0 bases, and 24 bases lay in between. The CDR3 protein is CASSLDPRQEPSSYNEQFF. As DNA, the CDR3 is TGTGCCAGTAGCCTCGATCCTCGACAGGAGCCGAGCTCCTACAATGAGCAGTTCTTC.